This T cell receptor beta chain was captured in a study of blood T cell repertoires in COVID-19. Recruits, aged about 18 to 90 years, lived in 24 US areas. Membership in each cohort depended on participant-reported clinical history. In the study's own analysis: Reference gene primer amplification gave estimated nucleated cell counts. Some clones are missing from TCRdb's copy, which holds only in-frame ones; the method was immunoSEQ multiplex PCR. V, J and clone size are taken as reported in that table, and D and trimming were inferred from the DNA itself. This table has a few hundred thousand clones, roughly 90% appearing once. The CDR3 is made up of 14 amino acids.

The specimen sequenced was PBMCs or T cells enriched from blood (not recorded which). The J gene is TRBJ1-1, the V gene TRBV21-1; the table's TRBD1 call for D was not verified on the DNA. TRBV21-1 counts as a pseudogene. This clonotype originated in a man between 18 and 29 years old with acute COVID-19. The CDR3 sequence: CASSTSQGQTEAFF. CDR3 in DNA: TGTGCCAGCAGCACTTCACAGGGTCAAACTGAAGCTTTCTTT.